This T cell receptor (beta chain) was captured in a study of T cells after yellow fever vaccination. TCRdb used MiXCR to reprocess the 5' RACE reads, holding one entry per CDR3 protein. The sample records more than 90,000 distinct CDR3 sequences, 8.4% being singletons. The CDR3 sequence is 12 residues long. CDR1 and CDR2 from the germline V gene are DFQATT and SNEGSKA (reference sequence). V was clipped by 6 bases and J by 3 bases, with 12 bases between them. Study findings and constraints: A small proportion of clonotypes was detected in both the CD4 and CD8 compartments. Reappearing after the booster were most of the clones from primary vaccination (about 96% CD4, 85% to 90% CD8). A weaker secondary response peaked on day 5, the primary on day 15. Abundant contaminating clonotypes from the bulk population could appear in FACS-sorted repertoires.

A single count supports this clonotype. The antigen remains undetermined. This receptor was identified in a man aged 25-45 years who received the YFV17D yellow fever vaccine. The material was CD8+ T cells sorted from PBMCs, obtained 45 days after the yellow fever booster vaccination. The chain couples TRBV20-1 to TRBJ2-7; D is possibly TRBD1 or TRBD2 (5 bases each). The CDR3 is CSARERVYEQYF. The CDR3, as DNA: TGCAGTGCCAGGGAGCGAGTCTACGAGCAGTACTTC.